Following are 8 T cell receptor beta chains from one sample sequenced in a study of blood T cell repertoires in COVID-19. Profiling relied on immunoSEQ multiplex PCR, and the TCRdb table lists in-frame clones only, not all of them. The table shows 140,000 or so clones, with 88% occurring only once. Input material: peripheral blood. The receptors derive from a man aged 65 to 85 with acute or convalescent COVID-19.

This sequence joins TRBV30 and TRBJ2-1; TRBD2 matches 10 bases. V lost 2 bases, J lost 6 bases, and 4 bases stayed unmatched. The CDR3 consists of 14 residues. CDR1 is GTSNPN, CDR2 SVGIG, per germline (reference sequence). This CDR3 reads CAWSNSGRINEQFF. CDR3 coding DNA: TGTGCCTGGAGTAATAGCGGGAGGATCAATGAGCAGTTCTTC.

This clone came up a few times. The chain employs TRBV11-2 and TRBJ1-1; D not certain. Between the trimmed V and J ends, which lost 2 bases and 1 base, there was a span of 5 bases. The CDR3 length is 13 residues. Germline V gene lookup returns CDR1 SGHAT and CDR2 FQNNGV. The CDR3 region is CASSLQWNTEAFF. CDR3 in DNA: TGTGCCAGCAGCTTACAGTGGAACACTGAAGCTTTCTTT.

This chain joins TRBV19 and TRBJ1-5; D ambiguous. Trimming cost V 1 base and J 2 bases, with 6 bases left between them. The germline gives CDR1 LNHDA, CDR2 SQIVND (reference sequence). This CDR3 has 14 residues. CDR3 nucleotide sequence: TGTGCCAGTAGTATAGGGGCAGGCAATCAGCCCCAGCATTTT. This encodes CASSIGAGNQPQHF.

V gene TRBV6-2 or TRBV6-3 combines with J gene TRBJ1-1; tentative D call: TRBD1 (5 bases). There are 17 residues in the CDR3. V was clipped by 0 bases and J by 1 base, with 15 bases between them. In germline, CDR1 is MNHEY, CDR2 SVGEGT. In DNA, the CDR3 is TGTGCCAGCAGTTACTCGTTCCAGGGCTCCGGGAACACTGAAGCTTTCTTT. As protein: CASSYSFQGSGNTEAFF.

J is TRBJ1-5 and V is TRBV6-5; D not certain. V was trimmed by 0 bases and J by 4 bases, leaving 7 bases between them. Germline values: CDR1 MNHEY, CDR2 SVGAGI. The CDR3 totals 14 residues. The CDR3 spells CASSYSTGNQPQHF. In nucleotides, the CDR3 is TGTGCCAGCAGTTACTCAACCGGTAATCAGCCCCAGCATTTT.

The CDR3 sequence is CASSQTDTQYF. CDR3 in DNA: TGTGCCAGCAGCCAAACAGATACGCAGTATTTT. This chain connects TRBV11-1 to TRBJ2-3; D remains unclear. Germline V gene data show CDR1 as SGHAT and CDR2 as FQDESV (reference sequence). The CDR3 loop spans 11 amino acids. Trimming left V 5 bases short and J 3 bases short, with 3 bases between.

This clone was seen just once. The genes are TRBV2 and TRBJ2-3, with 11 positions matching TRBD2. V lost 6 bases, J lost 3 bases, and 5 bases stayed unmatched. Germline CDR1 and CDR2: SNHLY and FYNNEI. The CDR3 totals 15 residues. The CDR3 region has the DNA TGTGCCAGCAGGGGGGTAGCGGGAGGGACAGATACGCAGTATTTT. Translating it yields CASRGVAGGTDTQYF.

The J gene is TRBJ2-3, the V gene TRBV10-3; D gene unclear. This CDR3 is built from 11 residues. Between the trimmed V and J ends, which lost 6 bases and 2 bases, there was a span of 3 bases. In germline, CDR1 is ENHRY, CDR2 SYGVKD. The CDR3 is CAISITDTQYF. CDR3 nucleotides: TGTGCCATCAGCATCACAGATACGCAGTATTTT.